This TCR beta chain was recorded in a study of blood T cell repertoires in COVID-19. Study summary: Sources were T cells, B-cell-depleted T cells, or PBMCs; the material itself was cDNA or gDNA.

Per the original methods: Estimates of nucleated cell counts were drawn from the amplification of reference gene primers. Assay: immunoSEQ multiplex PCR; the TCRdb copy retains only in-frame clones and omits some. D and trimming were read from the DNA, whereas the V and J calls and clone size are those reported in that table. The sample contains about 300,000 clones, around nine tenths of which appear only once. Germline loops: CDR1 SGHRS, CDR2 YFSETQ. The CDR3 is 16 residues long. J lost 3 bases, V lost 3 bases, and 7 bases had no gene match. The chain uses TRBV5-1 and TRBJ2-1; 9 bases map to TRBD2. The sequenced material came from peripheral blood. This clonotype originated in a man between 65 and 79 years old with acute or convalescent COVID-19. CDR3 sequence reads: CASSSAGSGGYNEQFF. In nucleotides, the CDR3 is TGCGCCAGCAGCTCCGCCGGTAGCGGGGGCTACAATGAGCAGTTCTTC.